One sample yielded the 9 T cell receptor beta chains listed below, sequenced in a study of OX40 agonist ivuxolimab in advanced cancers. The library was made by the immunoSEQ multiplex PCR assay. In its TCRdb copy, this immuneACCESS table keeps in-frame sequences only and misses some clones. Where compared with another copy, unresolved V genes explain less than half of these, and the others have no known cause. The sample records 74,000 or so clones, 90% to 95% of which are singletons. More than 0.3% of the sample goes to the ten largest clones. The input for sequencing was CD4+ or CD8+ T cells sorted from blood, taken in a trial of the OX40 agonist ivuxolimab. These receptors were collected from an adult with an advanced solid tumor such as melanoma, head and neck, liver or kidney cancer.

V and J are TRBV4-2 and TRBJ2-5; 8 nucleotides match TRBD2. The trim removed 3 bases at V and 2 bases at J, leaving 8 bases unmatched. The CDR3 has 16 residues. Germline V CDR1 and CDR2: LGHNA, YNFKEQ. The CDR3 loop reads CASSQDFSGTQETQYF. The DNA for the CDR3 is TGTGCCAGCAGCCAGGACTTTAGCGGGACTCAAGAGACCCAGTACTTC.

The chain combines TRBV18 with TRBJ2-2; maybe TRBD2 (5 bases). Germline CDR1 is KGHSH and CDR2 is LQKENI. With 3 bases removed from V and 4 bases from J, the gap between germline ends came to 9 bases. This CDR3 comprises 14 residues. In nucleotides, the CDR3 is TGTGCCAGCTCACCTACCGGAGGCACCGGGGAGCTGTTTTTT. Its protein product is CASSPTGGTGELFF.

In nucleotides, the CDR3 is TGTGCCAGCAGTTTATTCCGTGGGGAGGCCTACGAGCAGTACTTC. This sequence encodes CASSLFRGEAYEQYF. This rearrangement joins TRBV28 to TRBJ2-7; D may be TRBD2 (6 bases). The V and J ends lost 1 base and 2 bases respectively, with 12 bases between them. This CDR3 has 15 residues. CDR1 MDHEN and CDR2 SYDVKM come from the germline V gene.

The chain has TRBV15 and TRBJ1-5, with D unresolved. Germline loops: CDR1 LNHNV, CDR2 YYDKDF (reference sequence). The germline V and J ends were trimmed by 1 base and 6 bases, with 7 bases remaining between them. The CDR3 totals 13 residues. The CDR3, as DNA: TGTGCCACCAGCAGAGGTGCCCCTCAGCCCCAGCATTTT. This sequence encodes CATSRGAPQPQHF.

This clone has a single count. The V and J genes are TRBV5-1 and TRBJ2-3, with 10 positions matching TRBD2. The CDR3 is 15 residues long. J gave up 4 bases and V 5 bases, and 7 bases lay outside the gene matches. Germline V CDR1 and CDR2: SGHRS, YFSETQ. CDR3 DNA: TGCGCCAGCAGGGGACTAGCGAACCTCCCAGATACGCAGTATTTT. Amino acids: CASRGLANLPDTQYF.

The CDR3 is CASSPSDRDTGELFF. The CDR3 bases are TGTGCCAGCAGCCCAAGCGACAGGGACACCGGGGAGCTGTTTTTT. V and J are TRBV28 and TRBJ2-2; 7 bases fit TRBD1. The ends lost 6 bases at V and 3 bases at J; junction bases unmatched: 7. From germline, CDR1 is MDHEN and CDR2 SYDVKM. The CDR3 sequence is 15 residues long.

This clone has just one count. The chain links TRBV30 to TRBJ2-7, with D maybe TRBD2 (7 bases). With 1 base removed from V and 0 bases from J, the gap between germline ends came to 10 bases. Germline-derived CDR1 and CDR2 are GTSNPN and SVGIG (reference sequence). The CDR3 extends over 14 amino acids. The CDR3 DNA sequence: TGTGCCTGGAGTGAGGGGGGGAGCTCCTACGAGCAGTACTTC. Translation gives CAWSEGGSSYEQYF.

The chain employs TRBV18 and TRBJ2-5; TRBD1 matches 12 bases. This CDR3 region has 16 residues. Per the germline V gene, CDR1 is KGHSH and CDR2 is LQKENI. After removal of 3 bases from V and 5 bases from J, the junction contained 7 bases not matched to a gene. The CDR3 DNA reads as TGTGCCAGCTCACCCCTAGGGACAGGGGGCAAGGAGACCCAGTACTTC. Protein: CASSPLGTGGKETQYF.

The chain couples TRBV18 to TRBJ2-5; TRBD1 matches 7 bases. Trimming at V came to 2 bases and at J to 2 bases, leaving 2 bases not matched to a gene. Germline-derived CDR1 and CDR2 are KGHSH and LQKENI. CDR3 length: 14 amino acids. The CDR3 DNA sequence: TGTGCCAGCTCACCAGGGACAGCTCAAGAGACCCAGTACTTC. This codes for CASSPGTAQETQYF.